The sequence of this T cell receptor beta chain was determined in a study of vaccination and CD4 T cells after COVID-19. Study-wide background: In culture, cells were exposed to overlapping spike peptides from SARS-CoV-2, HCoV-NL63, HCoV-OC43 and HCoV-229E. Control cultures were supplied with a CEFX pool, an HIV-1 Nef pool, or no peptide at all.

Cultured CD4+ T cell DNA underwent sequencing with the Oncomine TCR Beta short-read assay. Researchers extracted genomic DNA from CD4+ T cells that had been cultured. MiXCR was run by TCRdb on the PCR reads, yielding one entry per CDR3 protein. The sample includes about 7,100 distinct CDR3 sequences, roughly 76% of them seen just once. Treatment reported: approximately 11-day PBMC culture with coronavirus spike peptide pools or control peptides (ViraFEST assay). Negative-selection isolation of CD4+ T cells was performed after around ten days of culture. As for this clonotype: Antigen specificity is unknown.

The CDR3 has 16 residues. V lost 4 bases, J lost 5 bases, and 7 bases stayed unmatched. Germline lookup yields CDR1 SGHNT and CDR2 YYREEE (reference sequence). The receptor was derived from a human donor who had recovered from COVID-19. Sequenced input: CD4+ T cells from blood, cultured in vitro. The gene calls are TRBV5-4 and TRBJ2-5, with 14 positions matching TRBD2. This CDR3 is CASSTGTSGRRETQYF. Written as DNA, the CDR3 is TGTGCCAGCAGCACCGGGACTAGCGGGAGAAGGGAGACCCAGTACTTC.